This T cell receptor beta chain appears in the sequencing data of a study of T cells after posttransplantation cyclophosphamide. The CDR3 is 13 amino acids. Germline lookup yields CDR1 SGDLS and CDR2 YYNGEE. Trimming took off 4 bases at V and 6 bases at J, with 13 bases between the two ends. Only in-frame clones appear in the TCRdb table, and some are missing; sequencing was by immunoSEQ multiplex PCR. Observed in the sample are about 40,000 clones, none of them singletons. This TCR was recovered from a woman in her forties or fifties in good health and a related stem cell transplant donor. The chain joins TRBV9 to TRBJ2-5; TRBD2 might be the D (5 bases). Source material: PBMCs. The CDR3 here is CASSQEGAKTQYF. CDR3 in DNA: TGTGCCAGCAGCCAAGAGGGCGCGAAGACCCAGTACTTC.